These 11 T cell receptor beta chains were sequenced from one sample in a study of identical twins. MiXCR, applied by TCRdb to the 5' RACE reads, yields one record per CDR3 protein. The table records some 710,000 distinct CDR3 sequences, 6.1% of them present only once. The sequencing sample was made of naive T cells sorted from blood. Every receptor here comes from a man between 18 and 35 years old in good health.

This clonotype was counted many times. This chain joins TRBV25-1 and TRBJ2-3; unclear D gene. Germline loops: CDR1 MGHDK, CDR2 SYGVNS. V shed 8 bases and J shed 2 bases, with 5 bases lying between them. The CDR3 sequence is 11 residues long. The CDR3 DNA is TGTGCCAGCGGTTTCACAGATACGCAGTATTTT. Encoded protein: CASGFTDTQYF. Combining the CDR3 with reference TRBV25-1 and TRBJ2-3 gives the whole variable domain EADIYQTPRYLVIGTGKKITLECSQTMGHDKMYWYQQDPGMELHLIHYSYGVNSTEKGDLSSESTVSRIRTEHFPLTLESARPSHTSQYLCASGFTDTQYFGPGTRLTVL.

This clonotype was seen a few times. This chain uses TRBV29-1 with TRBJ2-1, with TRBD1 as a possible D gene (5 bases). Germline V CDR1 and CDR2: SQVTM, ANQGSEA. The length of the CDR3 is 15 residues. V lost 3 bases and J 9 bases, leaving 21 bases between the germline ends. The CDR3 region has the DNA TGCAGCGTTGACAGGCGATTCGAGCAGGGTGGTGAGCAGTTCTTC. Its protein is CSVDRRFEQGGEQFF.

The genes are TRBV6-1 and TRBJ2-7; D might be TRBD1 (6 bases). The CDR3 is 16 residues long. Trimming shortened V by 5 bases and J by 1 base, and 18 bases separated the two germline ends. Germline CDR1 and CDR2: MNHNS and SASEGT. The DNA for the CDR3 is TGTGCCAGCAGTCCTGGACAGCCGCCCATTTCCTACGAGCAGTACTTC. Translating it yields CASSPGQPPISYEQYF.

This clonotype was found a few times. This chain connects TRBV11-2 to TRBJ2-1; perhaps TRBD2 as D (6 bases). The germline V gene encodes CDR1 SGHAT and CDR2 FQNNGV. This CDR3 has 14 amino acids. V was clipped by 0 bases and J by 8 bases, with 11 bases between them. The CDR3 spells CASSLDGSAYEQFF. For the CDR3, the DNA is TGTGCCAGCAGCTTAGACGGGAGTGCTTATGAGCAGTTCTTC.

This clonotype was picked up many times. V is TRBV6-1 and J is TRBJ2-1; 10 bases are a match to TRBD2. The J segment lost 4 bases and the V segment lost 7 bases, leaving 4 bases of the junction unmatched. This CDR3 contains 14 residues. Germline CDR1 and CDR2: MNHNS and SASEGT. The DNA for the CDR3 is TGTGCCAGCACCCGGACTAGCGGATACAATGAGCAGTTCTTC. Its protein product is CASTRTSGYNEQFF.

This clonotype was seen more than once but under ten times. The CDR3 spells CASSLPDRGRANYGYTF. The CDR3 coding sequence is TGTGCCAGCAGCTTACCGGACAGGGGGCGAGCTAACTATGGCTACACCTTC. V gene TRBV7-2 combines with J gene TRBJ1-2; the match to TRBD1 covers 11 bases. The CDR3 has 17 amino acids. Germline values: CDR1 SGHTA, CDR2 FQGNSA. The ends lost 2 bases at V and 0 bases at J; junction bases unmatched: 5.

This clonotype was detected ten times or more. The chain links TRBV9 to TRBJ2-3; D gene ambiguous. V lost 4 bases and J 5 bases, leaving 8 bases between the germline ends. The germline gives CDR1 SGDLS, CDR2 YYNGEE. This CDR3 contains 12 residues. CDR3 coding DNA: TGTGCCAGCAGCACGAGAGGAGATACGCAGTATTTT. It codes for CASSTRGDTQYF.

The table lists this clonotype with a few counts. CDR3 in DNA: TGCAGCGTTCCAGCGGAGGGCCAAGAGACCCAGTACTTC. The encoded protein is CSVPAEGQETQYF. The chain combines TRBV29-1 with TRBJ2-5; D perhaps matches TRBD2 (6 bases). Trimming shortened V by 5 bases and J by 1 base, and 11 bases separated the two germline ends. The CDR3 contains 13 residues. Germline CDR1 is SQVTM and CDR2 is ANQGSEA.

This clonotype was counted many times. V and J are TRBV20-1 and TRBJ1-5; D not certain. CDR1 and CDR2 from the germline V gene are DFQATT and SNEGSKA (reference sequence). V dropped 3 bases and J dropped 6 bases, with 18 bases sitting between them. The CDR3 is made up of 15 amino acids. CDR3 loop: CSASSTVWPSQPQHF. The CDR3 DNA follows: TGCAGTGCTAGCTCTACAGTGTGGCCATCTCAGCCCCAGCATTTT.

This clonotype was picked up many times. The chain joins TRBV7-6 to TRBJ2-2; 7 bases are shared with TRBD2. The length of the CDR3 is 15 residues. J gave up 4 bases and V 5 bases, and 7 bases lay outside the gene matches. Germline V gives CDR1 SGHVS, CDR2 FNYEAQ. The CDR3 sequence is CASSVREAATGELFF. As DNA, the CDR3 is TGTGCCAGCAGCGTACGGGAGGCGGCCACCGGGGAGCTGTTTTTT.

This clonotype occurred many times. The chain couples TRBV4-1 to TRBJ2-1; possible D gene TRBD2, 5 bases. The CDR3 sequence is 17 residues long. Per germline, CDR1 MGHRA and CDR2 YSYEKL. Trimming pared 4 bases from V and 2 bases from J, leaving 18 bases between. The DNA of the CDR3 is TGCGCCAGCAGCCTCCTAATCAGCGGCGGAACCTACAATGAGCAGTTCTTC. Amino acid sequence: CASSLLISGGTYNEQFF.